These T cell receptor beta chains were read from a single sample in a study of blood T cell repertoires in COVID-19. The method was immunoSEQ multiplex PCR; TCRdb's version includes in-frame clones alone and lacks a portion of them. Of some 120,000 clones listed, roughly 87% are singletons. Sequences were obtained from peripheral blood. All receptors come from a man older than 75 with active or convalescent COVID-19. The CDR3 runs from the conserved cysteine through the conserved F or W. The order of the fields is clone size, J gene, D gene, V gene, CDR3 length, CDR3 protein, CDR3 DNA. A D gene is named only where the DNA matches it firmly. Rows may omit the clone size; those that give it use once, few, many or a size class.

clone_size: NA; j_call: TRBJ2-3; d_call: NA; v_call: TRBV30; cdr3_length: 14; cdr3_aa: CAWRRQVLQDTQYF; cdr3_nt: TGTGCCTGGAGAAGACAGGTTCTTCAAGATACGCAGTATTTT
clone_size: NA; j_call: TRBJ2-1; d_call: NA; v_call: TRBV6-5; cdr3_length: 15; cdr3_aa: CASSVSGRSYNEQFF; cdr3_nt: TGTGCCAGCAGCGTATCCGGGAGATCCTACAATGAGCAGTTCTTC
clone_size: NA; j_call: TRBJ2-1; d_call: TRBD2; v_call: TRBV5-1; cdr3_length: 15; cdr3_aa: CASSLSLAGANEQFF; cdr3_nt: TGCGCCAGCAGCTTGTCTCTAGCGGGCGCCAATGAGCAGTTCTTC
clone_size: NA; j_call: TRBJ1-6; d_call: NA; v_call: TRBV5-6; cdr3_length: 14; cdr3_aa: CASSLAGSESPLHF; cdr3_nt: TGTGCCAGCAGCTTGGCGGGGTCGGAGTCACCCCTCCACTTT
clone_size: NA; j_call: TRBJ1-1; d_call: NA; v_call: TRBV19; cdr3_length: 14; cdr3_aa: CASKAEAGATEAFF; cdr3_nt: TGTGCCAGTAAAGCGGAGGCAGGAGCCACTGAAGCTTTCTTT
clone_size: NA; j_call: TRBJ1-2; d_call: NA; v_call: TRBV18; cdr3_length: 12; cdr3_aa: CASSTAGKGYTF; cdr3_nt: TGTGCCAGCTCAACCGCAGGGAAAGGCTACACCTTC
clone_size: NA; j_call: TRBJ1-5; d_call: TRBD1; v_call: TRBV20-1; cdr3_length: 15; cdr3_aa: CSASVGGYSNQPQHF; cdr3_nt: TGCAGTGCTAGTGTAGGGGGCTATAGCAATCAGCCCCAGCATTTT
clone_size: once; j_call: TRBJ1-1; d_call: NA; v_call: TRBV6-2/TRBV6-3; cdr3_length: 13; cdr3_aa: CASSYFQNTEAFF; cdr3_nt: TGTGCCAGCAGTTACTTTCAGAACACTGAAGCTTTCTTT
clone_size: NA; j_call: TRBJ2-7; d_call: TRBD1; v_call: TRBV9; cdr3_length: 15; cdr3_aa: CASSQPGQGNYEQYF; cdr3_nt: TGTGCCAGCAGTCAACCCGGACAGGGAAATTACGAGCAGTACTTC
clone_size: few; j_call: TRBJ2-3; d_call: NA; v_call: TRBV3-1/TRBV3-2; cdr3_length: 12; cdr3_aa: CASSQVRDTQYF; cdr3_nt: TGTGCCAGCAGCCAAGTTCGGGATACGCAGTATTTT
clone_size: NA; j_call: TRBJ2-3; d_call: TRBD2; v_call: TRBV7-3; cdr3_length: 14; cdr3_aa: CASSLGLVSDTQYF; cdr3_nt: TGTGCCAGCAGCCTGGGACTAGTTTCAGATACGCAGTATTTT
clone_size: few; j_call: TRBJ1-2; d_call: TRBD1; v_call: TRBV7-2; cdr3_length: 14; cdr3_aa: CASSTPGGFWGYTF; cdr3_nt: TGTGCCAGCAGCACACCAGGGGGGTTTTGGGGCTACACCTTC
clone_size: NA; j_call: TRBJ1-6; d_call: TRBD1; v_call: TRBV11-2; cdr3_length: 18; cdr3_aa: CASSLDRTGGSYNSPLHF; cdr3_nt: TGTGCCAGCAGCTTAGATCGCACAGGGGGTTCCTATAATTCACCCCTCCACTTT
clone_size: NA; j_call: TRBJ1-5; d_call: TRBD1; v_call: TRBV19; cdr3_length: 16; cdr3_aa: CATTGTGGSSNQPQHF; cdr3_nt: TGTGCCACTACCGGGACAGGGGGATCGAGCAATCAGCCCCAGCATTTT
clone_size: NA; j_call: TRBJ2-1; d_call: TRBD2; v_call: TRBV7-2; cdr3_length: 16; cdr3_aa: CASSTRGGSSYNEQFF; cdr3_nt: TGTGCCAGCAGCACGCGGGGGGGGAGCTCCTACAATGAGCAGTTCTTC
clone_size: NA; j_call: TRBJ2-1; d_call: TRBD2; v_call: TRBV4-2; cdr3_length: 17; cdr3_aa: CASSHDLTSGRYNEQFF; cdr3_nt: TGTGCCAGCAGCCACGATCTTACTAGCGGGAGATACAATGAGCAGTTCTTC
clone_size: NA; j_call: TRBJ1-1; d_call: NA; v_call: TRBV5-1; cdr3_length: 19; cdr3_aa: CASSLAWVQVPGMNTEAFF; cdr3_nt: TGCGCCAGCAGCTTGGCGTGGGTACAGGTCCCAGGTATGAACACTGAAGCTTTCTTT
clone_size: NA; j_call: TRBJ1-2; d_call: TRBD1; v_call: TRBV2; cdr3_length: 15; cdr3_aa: CASSEEGAGFGGYTF; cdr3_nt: TGTGCCAGCAGTGAAGAGGGGGCAGGGTTCGGTGGCTACACCTTC
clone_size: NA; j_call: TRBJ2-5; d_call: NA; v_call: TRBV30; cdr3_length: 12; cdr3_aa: CAWTGNWETQYF; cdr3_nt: TGTGCCTGGACCGGGAATTGGGAGACCCAGTACTTC
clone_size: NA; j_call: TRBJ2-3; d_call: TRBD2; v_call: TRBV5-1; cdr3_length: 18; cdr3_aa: CASSLRPFAGGGADTQYF; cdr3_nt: TGCGCCAGCAGCTTGAGACCCTTTGCGGGGGGTGGGGCAGATACGCAGTATTTT
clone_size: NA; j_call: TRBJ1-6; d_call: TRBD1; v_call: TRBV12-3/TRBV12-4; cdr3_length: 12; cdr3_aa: CASSFNRGSLHF; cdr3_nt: TGTGCCAGCAGTTTTAACAGGGGATCCCTCCACTTT
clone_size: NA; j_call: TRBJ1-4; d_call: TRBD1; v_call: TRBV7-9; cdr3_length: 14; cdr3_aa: CASSPGTGLEKLFF; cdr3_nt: TGTGCCAGCAGCCCCGGGACAGGACTAGAAAAACTGTTTTTT
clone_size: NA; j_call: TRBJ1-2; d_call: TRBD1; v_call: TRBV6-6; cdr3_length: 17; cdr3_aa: CASSPSGTGVPNYGYTF; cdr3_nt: TGTGCCAGCAGTCCCTCCGGGACAGGGGTTCCTAACTATGGCTACACCTTC
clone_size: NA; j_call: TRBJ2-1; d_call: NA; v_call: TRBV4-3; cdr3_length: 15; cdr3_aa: CASSQNQQTHSEQFF; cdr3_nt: TGCGCCAGCAGCCAAAACCAGCAAACGCACAGTGAGCAGTTCTTC